Shown below are 11 T cell receptor beta chains from a single sample sequenced in a study of shared clonotypes between healthy human individuals. Some clones are missing from TCRdb's copy, which holds only in-frame ones; the method was immunoSEQ multiplex PCR. The sample comprises approximately 2.5 million clones, around nine tenths of which are singletons, and over 0.12% rests with the top ten. The sequenced sample was naive CD4+ T cells sorted from blood. Subset in this sample: CD45RA+ positively selected. These receptors originate from a man younger than 35 in good health.

The V and J genes are TRBV7-9 and TRBJ1-4; 8 bases map to TRBD1. Germline values: CDR1 SEHNR, CDR2 FQNEAQ (reference sequence). J gave up 3 bases and V 5 bases, and 8 bases lay outside the gene matches. This CDR3 comprises 16 residues. The CDR3 DNA reads TGTGCCAGCAGCGACTCCTTGACAGGGGCTAATGAAAAACTGTTTTTT. Protein sequence: CASSDSLTGANEKLFF.

The genes are TRBV5-1 and TRBJ2-2; tentative D call: TRBD2 (5 bases). The CDR3 sequence is 16 residues long. V lost 3 bases, J lost 1 base, and 13 bases lay in between. The V gene's germline CDR1 is SGHRS and CDR2 YFSETQ. DNA of the CDR3: TGCGCCAGCAGCTCGTTGGGCGGAGGGAACACCGGGGAGCTGTTTTTT. This gives the protein CASSSLGGGNTGELFF.

This chain joins TRBV9 and TRBJ1-5, with TRBD1 matching 10 bases. Unmatched junction bases numbered 6, after V lost 7 bases and J lost 5 bases. This CDR3 has 14 amino acids. In germline, CDR1 is SGDLS, CDR2 YYNGEE. CDR3 bases: TGTGCCAGCGACCCCGGGACAGGGGATCAGCCCCAGCATTTT. It codes for CASDPGTGDQPQHF.

This chain joins TRBV5-4 and TRBJ2-5; 8 positions agree with TRBD2. The CDR3 consists of 17 residues. J lost 2 bases, V lost 4 bases, and 13 bases had no gene match. Germline loops: CDR1 SGHNT, CDR2 YYREEE (reference sequence). The CDR3 sequence: CASSRTGLSGGQETQYF. The DNA of the CDR3 is TGTGCCAGCAGCCGAACCGGACTAAGCGGGGGACAAGAGACCCAGTACTTC.

This chain links TRBV12-1 with TRBJ1-1; the D call of TRBD1 is as the table states it, not checked on the DNA. TRBV12-1 is an annotated pseudogene. This CDR3 spans 13 amino acids. In nucleotides, the CDR3 is TGTGCCAGCGTCCAGGGGCATTACACTGAAGCTTTCTTT. Amino acid sequence: CASVQGHYTEAFF.

V gene TRBV2 combines with J gene TRBJ2-5; D remains ambiguous. This CDR3 has 13 amino acids. Germline CDR1 reads SNHLY; CDR2 reads FYNNEI. The CDR3: CASSGPLQETQYF. DNA of the CDR3: TGTGCGAGTTCCGGGCCACTCCAAGAGACCCAGTACTTC.

V is TRBV7-2 and J is TRBJ1-1; possibly TRBD1 for D (5 bases). The ends were cut back, 5 bases at V and 1 base at J, with 20 bases in the middle. CDR3 length: 17 residues. Germline assignment: CDR1 SGHTA and CDR2 FQGNSA. The CDR3 spells CASSPGFRHGPNTEAFF. CDR3 nucleotides: TGTGCCAGCAGCCCAGGGTTCAGACACGGACCGAACACTGAAGCTTTCTTT.

This clone appeared once. The chain links TRBV19 to TRBJ2-6; TRBD1 is a possible D gene (6 bases). V shed 1 base and J shed 0 bases, with 16 bases lying between them. Per the germline V gene, CDR1 is LNHDA and CDR2 is SQIVND (reference sequence). The CDR3 runs to 19 residues. For the CDR3, the DNA is TGTGCCAGTAGTATAGGCCGCAGGGGCGCTGTCTCTGGGGCCAACGTCCTGACTTTC. Translating it yields CASSIGRRGAVSGANVLTF. The complete variable domain, with remaining parts taken from reference TRBV19 and TRBJ2-6, reads DGGITQSPKYLFRKEGQNVTLSCEQNLNHDAMYWYRQDPGQGLRLIYYSQIVNDFQKGDIAEGYSVSREKKESFPLTVTSAQKNPTAFYLCASSIGRRGAVSGANVLTFGAGSRLTVL.

The rearrangement links TRBV7-9 to TRBJ2-7; D is uncertain. The germline V and J ends were trimmed by 2 bases and 7 bases, with 6 bases remaining between them. Germline V gene data show CDR1 as SEHNR and CDR2 as FQNEAQ (reference sequence). This CDR3 has 11 amino acids. Here the CDR3 reads CASSLMGEQYF. CDR3 in DNA: TGTGCCAGCAGCTTAATGGGGGAGCAGTACTTC.

The chain has TRBV29-1 and TRBJ1-5; 8 bases line up with TRBD1. Germline V lookup: CDR1 SQVTM, CDR2 ANQGSEA. This CDR3 has 13 residues. V lost 6 bases to trimming and J lost 5 bases; unmatched junction nucleotides: 6. CDR3 nucleotides: TGCAGCGTGGCGACAGGGGTCTATCAGCCCCAGCATTTT. It encodes CSVATGVYQPQHF.

This clone has more than one count but fewer than ten. The DNA of the CDR3 is TGTGCCAGCTCACCAAGAGTGAATAGCAATCAGCCCCAGCATTTT. Its protein product is CASSPRVNSNQPQHF. The V and J genes are TRBV18 and TRBJ1-5; D unresolved. Germline assignment: CDR1 KGHSH and CDR2 LQKENI. V was pared by 2 bases and J by 0 bases, with 8 bases between. This CDR3 contains 15 residues.